A single sample gave rise to the 10 T cell receptor beta chains below, sequenced in a study of blood T cell repertoires in COVID-19. The data were produced by immunoSEQ multiplex PCR, yet TCRdb's version contains in-frame clones alone and is incomplete. Of some 82,000 clones listed, about 83% are singletons. The sequencing input was peripheral blood. These receptors all stem from an elderly man with active or convalescent COVID-19.

This clone was seen a few times. The rearrangement joins TRBV9 to TRBJ2-1; possible D gene TRBD2, 6 bases. CDR1 and CDR2 (germline): SGDLS, YYNGEE. The CDR3 has 14 amino acids. The ends were cut back, 4 bases at V and 1 base at J, with 9 bases in the middle. CDR3 in amino acids: CASSPRGSYNEQFF. In DNA, the CDR3 is TGTGCCAGCAGCCCACGGGGGTCCTACAATGAGCAGTTCTTC.

This chain joins TRBV6-2 or TRBV6-3 and TRBJ2-2; the D gene is possibly TRBD2 (5 bases). Germline assignment: CDR1 MNHEY and CDR2 SVGEGT. The CDR3 is 15 amino acids. Trimming took off 1 base at V and 1 base at J, with 7 bases between the two ends. DNA for the CDR3: TGTGCCAGCAGTTACTTACGGGGGAACACCGGGGAGCTGTTTTTT. Residues: CASSYLRGNTGELFF.

The chain recombines TRBV11-2 with TRBJ1-3; D is unresolved. Germline CDR1 reads SGHAT; CDR2 reads FQNNGV. The CDR3 consists of 15 residues. Between the trimmed V and J ends, which lost 5 bases and 1 base, there was a span of 12 bases. The CDR3 reads CASSQLISSGNTIYF. For the CDR3, the DNA is TGTGCCAGCAGCCAGTTAATATCTTCTGGAAACACCATATATTTT.

The V and J genes are TRBV19 and TRBJ2-3; TRBD2 aligns across 8 bases. The V gene's germline CDR1 is LNHDA and CDR2 SQIVND (reference sequence). The V gene end was trimmed by 6 bases and the J gene end by 2 bases; junction bases not matched to a gene: 4. The CDR3 length is 14 residues. CDR3 nucleotides: TGTGCCAGTAGGGCGGGGGGAAACACAGATACGCAGTATTTT. Translating gives CASRAGGNTDTQYF.

The chain has TRBV7-3 and TRBJ1-1; TRBD1 agrees at 9 bases. The CDR3 spans 15 residues. CDR1 and CDR2 (germline): SGHTA, FQGTGA. Trimming removed 6 bases from V and 1 base from J; junction bases left unmatched: 6. The CDR3 DNA sequence: TGTGCCAGCAGTCGGACAGGGGCAGAGAACACTGAAGCTTTCTTT. Translating it yields CASSRTGAENTEAFF.

This chain connects TRBV7-3 to TRBJ2-5; 9 bases match TRBD1. Per the germline V gene, CDR1 is SGHTA and CDR2 is FQGTGA. V trimming: 5 bases; J trimming: 5 bases; junction bases outside the gene matches: 6. The CDR3 extends over 14 amino acids. The CDR3 coding sequence is TGTGCCAGCAGCCCAGGACAGGGGAGGGAGACCCAGTACTTC. Its protein product is CASSPGQGRETQYF.

This chain links TRBV19 with TRBJ1-5; 8 bases match TRBD1. Germline V CDR1 and CDR2: LNHDA, SQIVND (reference sequence). The V segment lost 7 bases and the J segment 3 bases; nucleotides outside the gene matches: 8. The CDR3 totals 15 residues. The CDR3 nucleotides are TGTGCCAGTAAAAGACAGGGGAGTAACAATCAGCCCCAGCATTTT. Translation gives CASKRQGSNNQPQHF.

The chain uses TRBV11-2 and TRBJ2-2; 7 bases map to TRBD2. Trimming took 3 bases from V and 9 from J; bases not matched to a gene: 4. Germline CDR1 reads SGHAT; CDR2 reads FQNNGV. This CDR3 has 13 amino acids. The CDR3 loop is CASSLGGNRELFF. The CDR3 DNA reads as TGTGCCAGCAGCTTGGGGGGGAATCGGGAGCTGTTTTTT.

This chain joins TRBV7-8 and TRBJ1-2, with D possibly TRBD1 on 5 matching bases. This CDR3 has 14 residues. The germline V gene encodes CDR1 SGHVS and CDR2 FQNEAQ. V dropped 5 bases and J dropped 7 bases, with 17 bases sitting between them. This CDR3 is CASSPGGGGGGYTF. DNA for the CDR3: TGTGCCAGCAGCCCGGGGGGTGGCGGTGGTGGCTACACCTTC.

CDR3 loop: CASSLFGTGVFEAFF. The CDR3 nucleotides read TGTGCCAGCAGTTTATTTGGGACAGGGGTGTTTGAAGCTTTCTTT. This chain joins TRBV28 and TRBJ1-1; 10 positions match TRBD1. The V gene end was trimmed by 1 base and the J gene end by 7 bases; junction bases not matched to a gene: 6. The germline V gene has CDR1 MDHEN and CDR2 SYDVKM. The CDR3 contains 15 residues.